The entry below describes one T cell receptor (beta chain). The antigen remains undetermined. Compared with germline, one end of the junction differs, possibly owing to a read error. The data are from a study of cytomegalovirus exposure and HLA in healthy donors. Study-wide findings and caveats: Immune exposure was documented only through CMV serostatus. Most of the TCR beta V segments (in an earlier analysis) were productive either about 87% or about 30% of the time.

60 Vbeta and 13 Jbeta primers were used in PCR. Only in-frame clones appear in the TCRdb table, and some are missing; sequencing was by immunoSEQ multiplex PCR. The ten top clones account for roughly 0.7%, within a sample of approximately 200,000 clones. The TCR was taken from a boy aged 5-17 years in good health and CMV-seronegative. Sequencing input: PBMCs.

CDR3 sequence: CASSLEQGDDEQYF. CDR3 nucleotide sequence: TGCGCCAGCAGCTTGGAACAGGGGGACGACGAACAGTACTTC. The rearrangement joins TRBV5-1 to TRBJ2-7; TRBD1 matches at 8 bases. The CDR3 spans 14 residues. Germline V gene lookup returns CDR1 SGHRS and CDR2 YFSETQ. Full variable domain (missing parts from reference TRBV5-1 and TRBJ2-7): KAGVTQTPRYLIKTRGQQVTLSCSPISGHRSVSWYQQTPGQGLQFLFEYFSETQRNKGNFPGRFSGRQFSNSRSEMNVSTLELGDSALYLCASSLEQGDDEQYFGPGTRLTVT.